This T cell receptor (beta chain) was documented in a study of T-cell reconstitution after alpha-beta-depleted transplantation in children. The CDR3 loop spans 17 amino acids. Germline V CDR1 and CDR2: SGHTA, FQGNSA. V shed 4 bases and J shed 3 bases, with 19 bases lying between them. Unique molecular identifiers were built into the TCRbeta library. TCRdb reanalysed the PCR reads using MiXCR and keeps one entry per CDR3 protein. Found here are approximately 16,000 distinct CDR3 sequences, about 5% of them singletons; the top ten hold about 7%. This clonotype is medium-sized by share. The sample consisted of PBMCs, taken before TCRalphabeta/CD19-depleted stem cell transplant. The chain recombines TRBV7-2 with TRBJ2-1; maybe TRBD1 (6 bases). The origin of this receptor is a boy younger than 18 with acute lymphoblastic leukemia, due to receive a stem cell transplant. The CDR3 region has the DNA TGTGCCAGCAGCTCACTGGCCACAGGGTGGTACTACAATGAGCAGTTCTTC. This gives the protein CASSSLATGWYYNEQFF.